This is a list of T cell receptor beta chains from one sample in a study of blood T cell repertoires in COVID-19. Profiled with immunoSEQ multiplex PCR; TCRdb holds only in-frame clones, not every one. The data show 130,000 or so clones, 88% seen once. The sample was peripheral blood. These receptors originate from a man aged 70 or older with active COVID-19. CDR3s include the opening cysteine and the closing phenylalanine or tryptophan.

cdr3_aa	j_call	v_call
CASSPGLAGGSSYEQYF	TRBJ2-7	TRBV27
CASSISPVRTDTQYF	TRBJ2-3	TRBV19
CASSRARGIENTIYF	TRBJ1-3	TRBV27
CASRLRGRNGGNEQFF	TRBJ2-1	TRBV28
CASSRRGREPQHF	TRBJ1-5	TRBV6-5
CASSEEAGVRGDTQYF	TRBJ2-3	TRBV6-1
CASSRDSSNYGYTF	TRBJ1-2	TRBV28
CASSFPGRRNEQFF	TRBJ2-1	TRBV28
CASSSAGTGIYEQYF	TRBJ2-7	TRBV5-1
CASSPLPTSEQETQYF	TRBJ2-5	TRBV18
CASSWGTSGSREQYF	TRBJ2-7	TRBV5-1
CASKIQGGADTQYF	TRBJ2-3	TRBV6-5
CASTPDYGYTF	TRBJ1-2	TRBV6-5
CASNSQGASNEKLFF	TRBJ1-4	TRBV28
CASSQGTGGREKLFF	TRBJ1-4	TRBV4-2
CASSQRSGQGSYEQYF	TRBJ2-7	TRBV14
CASSLDLDRGGEQYF	TRBJ2-7	TRBV7-3
CASRGLSGRTSGRAWSEQYF	TRBJ2-7	TRBV27
CASSPTGNDSPLHF	TRBJ1-6	TRBV10-2
CASIAGETQYF	TRBJ2-5	TRBV5-1
CASSQDGVRASYEQYF	TRBJ2-7	TRBV4-2
CASSLVAGGNEQFF	TRBJ2-1	TRBV5-1
CSVEIGTYEQYF	TRBJ2-7	TRBV29-1
CASSVDSSYEQYF	TRBJ2-7	TRBV9
CASSPRGTASSYEQYF	TRBJ2-7	TRBV6-2/TRBV6-3
CASSELYLNTEAFF	TRBJ1-1	TRBV6-1
CATALTYEQYF	TRBJ2-7	TRBV2
CASSLDPDRVGDKGYTF	TRBJ1-2	TRBV5-1